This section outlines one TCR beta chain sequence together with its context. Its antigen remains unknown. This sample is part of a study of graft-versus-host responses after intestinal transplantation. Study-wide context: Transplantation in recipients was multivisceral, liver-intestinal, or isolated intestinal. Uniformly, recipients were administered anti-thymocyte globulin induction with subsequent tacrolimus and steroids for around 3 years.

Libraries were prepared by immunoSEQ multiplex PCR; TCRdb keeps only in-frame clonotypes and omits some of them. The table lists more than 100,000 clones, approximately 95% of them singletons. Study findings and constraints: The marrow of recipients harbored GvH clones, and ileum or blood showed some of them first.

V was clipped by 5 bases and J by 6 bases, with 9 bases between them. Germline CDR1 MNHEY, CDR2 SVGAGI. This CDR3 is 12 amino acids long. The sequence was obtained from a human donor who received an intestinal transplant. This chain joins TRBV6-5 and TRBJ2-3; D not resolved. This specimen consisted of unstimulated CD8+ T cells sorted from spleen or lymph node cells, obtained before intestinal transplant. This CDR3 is CASSEFWDTQYF. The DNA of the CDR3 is TGTGCCAGCAGTGAGTTTTGGGATACGCAGTATTTT.